Each of the 4 T cell receptor beta chains below was sequenced from the same sample in a study of blood T cell repertoires in COVID-19. Sequencing used immunoSEQ multiplex PCR; TCRdb keeps in-frame clones, though not all of them. The top ten hold around 4.1% of the sample, which has 90,000 to 110,000 clones, about 85% seen once. What was sequenced was peripheral blood. These receptor sequences come from a man in his fifties with acute or convalescent COVID-19.

The chain uses TRBV2 and TRBJ2-5; no reliable D call. Deletions cut 0 bases from V and 1 base from J, with 6 bases between. Per germline, CDR1 SNHLY and CDR2 FYNNEI. The CDR3 has 14 residues. CDR3 coding DNA: TGTGCCAGCAGTGAAGCGGCAGGCCAAGAGACCCAGTACTTC. It codes for CASSEAAGQETQYF. The full variable domain, in which reference TRBV2 and TRBJ2-5 provide the parts outside the CDR3, is EPEVTQTPSHQVTQMGQEVILRCVPISNHLYFYWYRQILGQKVEFLVSFYNNEISEKSEIFDDQFSVERPDGSNFTLKIRSTKLEDSAMYFCASSEAAGQETQYFGPGTRLLVL.

This clone was picked up one time. The V call is TRBV6-5, the J call TRBJ2-2, with D perhaps TRBD2 (5 bases). CDR1 is MNHEY, CDR2 SVGAGI, per germline. V shed 7 bases and J shed 4 bases, with 16 bases lying between them. This CDR3 is 15 amino acids long. The CDR3 DNA is TGTGCCAGCATTCCCGGTCGCCGGGGCACCGGGGAGCTGTTTTTT. The encoded protein is CASIPGRRGTGELFF.

V gene TRBV4-1 combines with J gene TRBJ2-7, with D perhaps TRBD1 (5 bases). Trimming shortened V by 0 bases and J by 6 bases, and 12 bases separated the two germline ends. This CDR3 has 14 residues. Per the germline V gene, CDR1 is MGHRA and CDR2 is YSYEKL. The CDR3 coding sequence is TGCGCCAGCAGCCAAGATGGGATTAGGGGCGAGCAGTACTTC. This translates into CASSQDGIRGEQYF.

The rearrangement uses TRBV30 and TRBJ2-2, with TRBD1 identical over 7 bases. This CDR3 comprises 13 residues. Germline lookup yields CDR1 GTSNPN and CDR2 SVGIG (reference sequence). V was pared by 2 bases and J by 6 bases, with 3 bases of the junction left unmatched. The CDR3, as DNA: TGTGCCTGGAGTACCCAGGGGGCCGGGGAGCTGTTTTTT. This gives the protein CAWSTQGAGELFF.